These 22 T cell receptor beta chains were sequenced from one sample in a study of blood T cell repertoires in COVID-19. TCRdb's copy holds only in-frame clones and misses some; the assay was immunoSEQ multiplex PCR. The profile covers 300,000 to 400,000 clones, with about 90% appearing a single time and about 6.3% taken by the ten largest. The sample taken for sequencing was peripheral blood. Receptors were obtained from a woman between 50 and 59 years old with COVID-19, enrolled during active disease.

In DNA form, the CDR3 reads TGTGCCAGCAGTTACGTACAGGGGGCAAGGGCCCAGTACTTC. Amino acids: CASSYVQGARAQYF. This sequence joins TRBV6-5 and TRBJ2-5, with 9 bases identical to TRBD1. The CDR3 loop spans 14 amino acids. The germline V gene encodes CDR1 MNHEY and CDR2 SVGAGI. The J segment lost 9 bases and the V segment lost 2 bases, leaving 7 bases of the junction unmatched.

The J gene is TRBJ1-6, the V gene TRBV10-3; maybe TRBD1 (5 bases). This CDR3 is built from 14 residues. Germline V gives CDR1 ENHRY, CDR2 SYGVKD. The V end lost 6 bases, the J end lost 2 bases, and 8 bases lay between the germline ends. As DNA, the CDR3 is TGTGCCATCAGCCAGGGAACCTATAATTCACCCCTCCACTTT. It is translated as CAISQGTYNSPLHF.

The V gene is TRBV7-9, the J gene TRBJ2-2, with D possibly TRBD2 on 6 matching bases. V shed 4 bases and J shed 5 bases, with 8 bases lying between them. This CDR3 is 13 amino acids long. Per germline, CDR1 SEHNR and CDR2 FQNEAQ (reference sequence). CDR3 coding DNA: TGTGCCAGCAGCTCCCGGGAGACCGGGGAGCTGTTTTTT. This codes for CASSSRETGELFF.

This CDR3 reads CASSIRGTRTNSYEQYF. CDR3 DNA sequence: TGTGCCAGTAGTATTAGGGGGACACGTACCAACTCCTACGAGCAGTACTTC. The chain couples TRBV19 to TRBJ2-7; possible D gene TRBD1, 6 bases. CDR3 length equals 17 residues. Trimming pared 3 bases from V and 0 bases from J, leaving 18 bases between. Germline values: CDR1 LNHDA, CDR2 SQIVND (reference sequence).

The chain couples TRBV5-1 to TRBJ1-2; the match to TRBD1 covers 9 bases. V lost 2 bases to trimming and J lost 4 bases; unmatched junction nucleotides: 3. Per germline, CDR1 SGHRS and CDR2 YFSETQ. This CDR3 spans 14 amino acids. The CDR3 nucleotides read TGCGCCAGCAGCTTAGGGACAGGGACCTATGGCTACACCTTC. It yields the protein CASSLGTGTYGYTF.

This rearrangement joins TRBV9 to TRBJ1-2; tentative D call: TRBD1 (6 bases). CDR1 is SGDLS and CDR2 is YYNGEE in the germline V gene. The CDR3 has 14 residues. V was cut by 0 bases and J by 7 bases, with 13 bases left in between. The CDR3 protein is CASSVDRTVGGYTF. In nucleotides, the CDR3 is TGTGCCAGCAGCGTAGATCGGACAGTGGGTGGCTACACCTTC. Full variable domain (missing parts from reference TRBV9 and TRBJ1-2): DSGVTQTPKHLITATGQRVTLRCSPRSGDLSVYWYQQSLDQGLQFLIQYYNGEERAKGNILERFSAQQFPDLHSELNLSSLELGDSALYFCASSVDRTVGGYTFGSGTRLTVV.

V gene TRBV5-1 combines with J gene TRBJ2-5; 7 bases match TRBD2. The CDR3 totals 16 residues. Losses at the gene ends were 0 bases for V and 2 bases for J; bases not matched to a gene: 7. CDR1 and CDR2 (germline): SGHRS, YFSETQ. The CDR3 here is CASSLVPAGKQETQYF. The CDR3 DNA sequence: TGCGCCAGCAGCTTGGTCCCAGCGGGGAAACAAGAGACCCAGTACTTC.

The chain couples TRBV6-5 to TRBJ1-1, with 7 bases that match TRBD1. Germline CDR1 MNHEY, CDR2 SVGAGI. The CDR3 length is 16 residues. V gave up 0 bases and J gave up 3 bases; unmatched junction bases: 7. The CDR3 region has the DNA TGTGCCAGCAGTTACTCCCCGGGACAGATCTACACTGAAGCTTTCTTT. Translating it yields CASSYSPGQIYTEAFF.

In DNA form, the CDR3 reads TGTGCCAGCAGCGTGGGACTAGCGGGAGGGCCGGGCAATGAGCAGTTCTTC. This codes for CASSVGLAGGPGNEQFF. This chain uses TRBV5-4 with TRBJ2-1; 16 bases match TRBD2. V lost 4 bases, J lost 6 bases, and 7 bases stayed unmatched. The CDR3 extends over 17 amino acids. The germline V gene encodes CDR1 SGHNT and CDR2 YYREEE (reference sequence).

The chain uses TRBV6-5 and TRBJ1-2; 7 bases are a match to TRBD1. The germline gives CDR1 MNHEY, CDR2 SVGAGI. The CDR3 extends over 14 amino acids. V trimming: 3 bases; J trimming: 4 bases; junction bases outside the gene matches: 5. CDR3 DNA: TGTGCCAGCAGTTATAGGGGGCGCCGCTATGGCTACACCTTC. Translated: CASSYRGRRYGYTF.

As to this clone: This same CDR3 is encoded by further DNA sequences in the sample. The rearrangement links TRBV7-9 to TRBJ2-7, with 11 bases identical to TRBD2. The trim removed 4 bases at V and 1 base at J, leaving 3 bases unmatched. The CDR3 has 15 residues. The germline V gene encodes CDR1 SEHNR and CDR2 FQNEAQ (reference sequence). The CDR3 loop is CASSSGTSGSYEQYF. The CDR3 nucleotides are TGTGCCAGCAGCTCGGGGACTAGCGGATCCTACGAGCAGTACTTC.

Remarks on this clone: The germline gene is not matched at one end of the junction; a read error may be the cause. The CDR3 is CASGEGARTGFGGETQYF. In DNA form, the CDR3 reads TGTGCCAGCGGTGAGGGGGCCCGTACAGGCTTTGGGGGAGAGACCCAGTACTTC. The rearrangement uses TRBV25-1 and TRBJ2-5; the match to TRBD1 covers 7 bases. In germline, CDR1 is MGHDK, CDR2 SYGVNS. CDR3 length equals 18 residues.

This clone occurred a few times. One end of the junction is discordant with germline, which a read error may explain. The J gene is TRBJ2-3, the V gene TRBV7-7, with 7 bases that match TRBD1. This CDR3 comprises 14 residues. Germline lookup yields CDR1 SSHAT and CDR2 FNYEAQ (reference sequence). CDR3 region: CASSPGTDTDTQYF. The CDR3 DNA follows: TGTGCTAGCAGCCCAGGGACAGACACAGATACGCAGTATTTT.

V usage is TRBV7-8 and J usage is TRBJ1-5, with D perhaps matching TRBD1 (5 bases). V lost 3 bases and J lost 2, with 11 bases in between. This CDR3 is built from 15 residues. CDR1 and CDR2 from the germline V gene are SGHVS and FQNEAQ. The CDR3 DNA reads TGTGCCAGCAGCTTCCAGGGAAGGGGCAATCAGCCCCAGCATTTT. Protein: CASSFQGRGNQPQHF.

The chain recombines TRBV4-3 with TRBJ2-3; the match to TRBD2 covers 7 bases. The CDR3 totals 14 residues. V shed 1 base, J shed 4 bases, and the junction held 2 bases outside the gene matches. Germline V CDR1 and CDR2: LGHNA, YSLEER. In DNA, the CDR3 is TGCGCCAGCAGCCAAGGTCGGGGGGCAGATACGCAGTATTTT. It translates to CASSQGRGADTQYF.

The chain employs TRBV5-1 and TRBJ1-4, with D possibly TRBD1 on 6 matching bases. Trimming took 7 bases from V and 7 from J, leaving 14 bases between them. CDR3 length: 13 amino acids. CDR1 is SGHRS, CDR2 YFSETQ, per germline. The CDR3 nucleotides are TGCGCCAGCCGCGGGGGGGCCGGTGAAAAACTGTTTTTT. Translation gives CASRGGAGEKLFF.

In this sample, this clone turned up a few times. The chain employs TRBV7-2 and TRBJ1-1; D possibly corresponds to TRBD1 (5 bases). This CDR3 comprises 17 residues. Trimming cost V 3 bases and J 3 bases, with 20 bases left between them. Per the germline V gene, CDR1 is SGHTA and CDR2 is FQGNSA. This chain's CDR3 is CASSFPPRVGSYTEAFF. DNA of the CDR3: TGTGCCAGCAGCTTCCCACCCAGGGTGGGAAGTTACACTGAAGCTTTCTTT.

V gene TRBV6-2 or TRBV6-3 combines with J gene TRBJ1-1; TRBD1 is a possible D gene (5 bases). Trimming pared 5 bases from V and 3 bases from J, leaving 10 bases between. Germline CDR1 is MNHEY and CDR2 is SVGEGT. CDR3 length equals 13 residues. For the CDR3, the DNA is TGTGCCAGCAGTGGTCAGGGCGACACTGAAGCTTTCTTT. It translates to CASSGQGDTEAFF.

This sequence joins TRBV5-6 and TRBJ2-3; 8 bases agree with TRBD2. CDR1 is SGHDT and CDR2 is YYEEEE in the germline V gene. This CDR3 has 18 amino acids. V dropped 1 base and J dropped 1; count of bases not matched to a gene: 11. The CDR3 coding sequence is TGTGCCAGCAGCTTGTTGGTCCCGCGACTAGCGCGCACAGATACGCAGTATTTT. Amino acids: CASSLLVPRLARTDTQYF.

The chain has TRBV5-1 and TRBJ1-6, with no clear D. Per germline, CDR1 SGHRS and CDR2 YFSETQ. This CDR3 has 15 residues. The V end was cut by 2 bases, the J end by 3 bases, with 9 bases between. CDR3 amino acids: CASSLEENYNSPLHF. CDR3 nucleotide sequence: TGCGCCAGCAGCTTAGAGGAGAACTATAATTCACCCCTCCACTTT. The whole variable domain, filled in from reference TRBV5-1 and TRBJ1-6, reads KAGVTQTPRYLIKTRGQQVTLSCSPISGHRSVSWYQQTPGQGLQFLFEYFSETQRNKGNFPGRFSGRQFSNSRSEMNVSTLELGDSALYLCASSLEENYNSPLHFGNGTRLTVT.

In this sample, this clone turned up once. This sequence joins TRBV10-3 and TRBJ2-7; the D gene is possibly TRBD1 (6 bases). The CDR3 is 14 amino acids. Germline V gene lookup returns CDR1 ENHRY and CDR2 SYGVKD. V was clipped by 10 bases and J by 0 bases, with 16 bases between them. This CDR3 reads CATKQGSTSYEQYF. The CDR3 bases are TGTGCCACCAAACAGGGATCGACCTCCTACGAGCAGTACTTC.

In this sample, this clone turned up once. The chain recombines TRBV6-4 with TRBJ2-1; 16 nucleotides line up with TRBD2. V lost 3 bases, J lost 4 bases, and 3 bases stayed unmatched. The germline V gene encodes CDR1 MRHNA and CDR2 SNTAGT. The CDR3 loop spans 17 amino acids. The chain's CDR3 is CASSESGLAGGYNEQFF. CDR3 sequence (DNA): TGTGCCAGCAGTGAGTCGGGACTAGCGGGAGGGTACAATGAGCAGTTCTTC.